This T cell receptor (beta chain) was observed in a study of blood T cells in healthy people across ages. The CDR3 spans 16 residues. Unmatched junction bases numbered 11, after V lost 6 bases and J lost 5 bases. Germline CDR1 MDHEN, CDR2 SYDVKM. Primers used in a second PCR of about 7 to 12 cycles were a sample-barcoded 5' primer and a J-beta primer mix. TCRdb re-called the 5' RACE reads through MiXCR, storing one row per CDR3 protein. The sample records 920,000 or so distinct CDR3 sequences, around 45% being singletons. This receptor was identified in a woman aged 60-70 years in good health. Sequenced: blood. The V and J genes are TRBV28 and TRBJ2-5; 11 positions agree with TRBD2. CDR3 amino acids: CASRQGTSGSRETQYF. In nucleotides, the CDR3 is TGTGCCAGCAGGCAAGGGACTAGCGGTTCGAGGGAGACCCAGTACTTC.